Below are 16 T cell receptor beta chains sequenced from a single sample in a study of cytomegalovirus exposure and HLA in healthy donors. Measured with immunoSEQ multiplex PCR; TCRdb has only the in-frame clones, and not every one. The top ten hold almost 1.5% of the sample, which has tens of thousands of clones, roughly nine tenths seen once. Material for sequencing was PBMCs. Receptors originate from a man younger than 35 in good health and CMV-seronegative.

The chain carries TRBV5-8 and TRBJ2-5, with a possible D match to TRBD2 (6 bases). The CDR3 loop spans 16 amino acids. Germline loops: CDR1 SGHTS, CDR2 YDEGEE. V gave up 2 bases and J gave up 5 bases, with 19 bases separating them. As DNA, the CDR3 is TGTGCCAGCAGCTTAAGGAGGGGTGGTCTTGAGGAGACCCAGTACTTC. Its translation is CASSLRRGGLEETQYF.

The chain couples TRBV7-2 to TRBJ2-3, with D perhaps TRBD1 (6 bases). Germline V gene lookup returns CDR1 SGHTA and CDR2 FQGNSA. Between the trimmed V and J ends, which lost 5 bases and 4 bases, there was a span of 16 bases. The CDR3 is 15 residues long. The CDR3 protein is CASSPFGQLSDTQYF. The CDR3 nucleotides read TGTGCCAGCAGCCCCTTCGGACAGCTCTCAGATACGCAGTATTTT.

V is TRBV28 and J is TRBJ2-7, with D perhaps TRBD1 (6 bases). Germline loops: CDR1 MDHEN, CDR2 SYDVKM. V shed 2 bases and J shed 1 base, with 12 bases lying between them. The CDR3 is 15 residues long. Written as DNA, the CDR3 is TGTGCCAGCAGTTTAGGAGACAGGTGGTCCTACGAGCAGTACTTC. It yields the protein CASSLGDRWSYEQYF.

Written as DNA, the CDR3 is TGTGCCAGCTCTCGCGGGAGCACTACGGGGTCCTACAATGAGCAGTTCTTC. Its protein product is CASSRGSTTGSYNEQFF. The V and J genes are TRBV18 and TRBJ2-1, with 7 bases lining up with TRBD2. This CDR3 comprises 17 residues. The V gene end was trimmed by 6 bases and the J gene end by 1 base; junction bases not matched to a gene: 12. From germline, CDR1 is KGHSH and CDR2 LQKENI.

This chain connects TRBV27 to TRBJ2-5; D is unresolved. V was trimmed by 2 bases and J by 6 bases, leaving 10 bases between them. The CDR3 covers 13 residues. Germline assignment: CDR1 MNHEY and CDR2 SMNVEV (reference sequence). For the CDR3, the DNA is TGTGCCAGCAGTTTAGGGTCCAGGAAGACCCAGTACTTC. Its translation: CASSLGSRKTQYF.

The chain couples TRBV2 to TRBJ2-3, with unresolved D. CDR3 length equals 11 residues. The germline V and J ends were trimmed by 5 bases and 2 bases, with 2 bases remaining between them. Germline V gene data show CDR1 as SNHLY and CDR2 as FYNNEI. CDR3 residues: CASSLTDTQYF. The CDR3 nucleotides are TGTGCCAGCAGTCTCACAGATACGCAGTATTTT.

Written as DNA, the CDR3 is TGCGCCAGCAGCGGACTAGCGGGGTACACAGATACGCAGTATTTT. This encodes CASSGLAGYTDTQYF. The chain carries TRBV4-1 and TRBJ2-3, with 12 bases matching TRBD2. Trimming at V came to 5 bases and at J to 2 bases, leaving 2 bases not matched to a gene. CDR3 length: 15 residues. Germline CDR1 is MGHRA and CDR2 is YSYEKL.

This clone came up once. In nucleotides, the CDR3 is TGCGCCAGCAGCGCCGGGACACCTAACACTGAAGCTTTCTTT. As protein: CASSAGTPNTEAFF. V and J are TRBV10-1 and TRBJ1-1; TRBD1 is a possible D gene (6 bases). V dropped 6 bases and J dropped 2 bases, with 13 bases sitting between them. CDR3 length: 14 amino acids. Germline CDR1 and CDR2: WNHNN and SYGVQD (reference sequence).

The chain has TRBV2 and TRBJ2-1, with D hard to call. CDR3 length: 10 residues. Trimming removed 6 bases at V and 6 bases at J, with 3 bases between. Germline values: CDR1 SNHLY, CDR2 FYNNEI. For the CDR3, the DNA is TGTGCCAGCAGCAGCAATGAGCAGTTCTTC. This gives the protein CASSSNEQFF.

This chain joins TRBV30 and TRBJ2-7; 7 nucleotides agree with TRBD1. V lost 2 bases, J lost 1 base, and 2 bases stayed unmatched. Germline assignment: CDR1 GTSNPN and CDR2 SVGIG (reference sequence). The CDR3 has 13 amino acids. CDR3 loop: CAWSRDRSYEQYF. In nucleotides, the CDR3 is TGTGCCTGGAGTCGGGACAGATCCTACGAGCAGTACTTC.

The chain recombines TRBV7-2 with TRBJ2-5, with no clear D. Trimming left V 1 base short and J 1 base short, with 4 bases between. The CDR3 is made up of 13 amino acids. Germline V lookup: CDR1 SGHTA, CDR2 FQGNSA. The DNA for the CDR3 is TGTGCCAGCAGCTTAGGGCTCCAAGAGACCCAGTACTTC. Protein: CASSLGLQETQYF.

The chain links TRBV18 to TRBJ2-5; 11 positions agree with TRBD2. V dropped 8 bases and J dropped 5; count of bases not matched to a gene: 4. The CDR3 loop spans 13 amino acids. The germline V gene has CDR1 KGHSH and CDR2 LQKENI. CDR3 DNA sequence: TGTGCCAGCCACACTAGCGGGAGTGAGACCCAGTACTTC. Its protein is CASHTSGSETQYF.

The chain uses TRBV11-3 and TRBJ2-5, with 7 positions matching TRBD1. The CDR3 sequence is 15 residues long. The V gene end was trimmed by 5 bases and the J gene end by 5 bases; junction bases not matched to a gene: 11. Germline CDR1 and CDR2: SGHNT and YENEEA. The CDR3 spells CASSQRGRGTETQYF. CDR3 DNA sequence: TGTGCCAGCAGCCAGAGGGGCAGGGGGACGGAGACCCAGTACTTC.

J is TRBJ2-2 and V is TRBV21-1; the table gives TRBD2 as D, unverified against the DNA. TRBV21-1 is an annotated pseudogene. The CDR3 runs to 13 residues. The CDR3 reads CASPPTRPGELFF. The CDR3 DNA reads as TGTGCCAGCCCTCCGACTCGCCCCGGGGAGCTGTTTTTT.

This clone was counted a single time. The rearrangement joins TRBV10-3 to TRBJ1-2; TRBD1 matches at 9 bases. The CDR3 covers 17 residues. From germline, CDR1 is ENHRY and CDR2 SYGVKD. Trimming removed 3 bases from V and 3 bases from J; junction bases left unmatched: 11. The CDR3 nucleotides are TGTGCCATCAGTGACCGGGGGACAGGGCCAGTCGACTATGGCTACACCTTC. It yields the protein CAISDRGTGPVDYGYTF.

The gene calls are TRBV15 and TRBJ2-7; the match to TRBD1 covers 9 bases. Trimming cost V 3 bases and J 6 bases; bases outside gene matches: 3. Per germline, CDR1 LNHNV and CDR2 YYDKDF (reference sequence). The CDR3 contains 13 residues. The DNA of the CDR3 is TGTGCCACCAGCAGGGACAGGGGACGCGAGCAGTACTTC. This gives the protein CATSRDRGREQYF.